The entry below gives a single T cell receptor (beta chain) sequence along with its context. The antigen is undetermined. Preparing the TCRbeta library involved the use of unique molecular identifiers. TCRdb reprocessed the PCR reads via MiXCR and lists one record per CDR3 protein. In the table there are about 200,000 distinct CDR3 sequences, approximately 7% of which are singletons. The V and J ends lost 1 base and 4 bases respectively, with 14 bases between them. The CDR3 has 15 amino acids. Germline-derived CDR1 and CDR2 are LGHNA and YSLEER. This record comes from a study of T-cell reconstitution after alpha-beta-depleted transplantation in children. General study findings and limits: T-cell numbers and diversity one year post-transplant derived largely from freshly generated T cells.

The V call is TRBV4-3, the J call TRBJ2-7, with D perhaps matching TRBD2 (6 bases). This sequence was found in a boy aged 2 to 10 with acute lymphoblastic leukemia, due to receive a stem cell transplant. Source: PBMCs, taken before TCRalphabeta/CD19-depleted stem cell transplant. CDR3 sequence: CASSQGLGGRYEQYF. In nucleotides, the CDR3 is TGCGCCAGCAGCCAAGGTTTAGGTGGGAGGTACGAGCAGTACTTC.